Following are 14 T cell receptor beta chains from one sample sequenced in a study of human T cells and chemical hapten exposure. Using its own MiXCR run on the RACE reads, TCRdb lists one record per CDR3 protein. Of 300,000 to 400,000 distinct CDR3 sequences in the sample, approximately 6.3% were seen once. The time point denotes: patch test 1, 2 weeks after DPC sensitization. Indicated treatment: therapeutic diphenylcyclopropenone sensitization with weekly scalp DPC. The input for sequencing was whole blood, taken in connection with sensitization to the hapten diphenylcyclopropenone (DPC). The receptor source for this set is a woman aged 18-35 years with alopecia areata. Some clones in this sample may be carry-over from other donors' samples.

In its sample, this clonotype was seen many times. V gene TRBV6-2 or TRBV6-3 combines with J gene TRBJ1-1; no definite D call. Trimming took off 2 bases at V and 5 bases at J, with 12 bases between the two ends. This CDR3 comprises 14 residues. Germline lookup yields CDR1 MNHEY and CDR2 SVGEGT. CDR3 region: CASSYPGAGTEAFF. The CDR3 coding sequence is TGTGCCAGCAGTTACCCTGGAGCGGGAACTGAAGCTTTCTTT.

This clonotype was seen ten or more times. V usage is TRBV7-2 and J usage is TRBJ2-1, with 11 bases aligning to TRBD2. Germline CDR1 reads SGHTA; CDR2 reads FQGNSA. The CDR3 is 15 residues long. V dropped 0 bases and J dropped 8; count of bases not matched to a gene: 3. CDR3 residues: CASSLASGGADEQFF. CDR3 in DNA: TGTGCCAGCAGCTTAGCTAGCGGGGGGGCAGATGAGCAGTTCTTC.

The V gene is TRBV9, the J gene TRBJ1-1; 10 bases agree with TRBD1. Germline CDR1 SGDLS, CDR2 YYNGEE. The length of the CDR3 is 14 residues. V lost 0 bases to trimming and J lost 8 bases; unmatched junction nucleotides: 4. The CDR3 loop is CASSVVGQGSEAFF. Here the CDR3 DNA reads TGTGCCAGCAGCGTAGTGGGACAGGGGTCGGAAGCTTTCTTT.

This clonotype was detected a few times. The rearrangement uses TRBV27 and TRBJ1-6, with 10 bases aligning to TRBD1. The ends lost 1 base at V and 6 bases at J; junction bases unmatched: 6. This CDR3 region has 17 residues. CDR1 is MNHEY and CDR2 is SMNVEV in the germline V gene (reference sequence). CDR3 nucleotide sequence: TGTGCCAGCAGTTTATTGAGGACAGGGGGGACTAATTCACCCCTCCACTTT. As protein: CASSLLRTGGTNSPLHF.

Only a few counts were recorded for this clonotype. V is TRBV20-1 and J is TRBJ1-5, with a tentative D call TRBD1 (5 bases). CDR1 is DFQATT, CDR2 SNEGSKA, per germline (reference sequence). The CDR3 sequence is 14 residues long. Trimming shortened V by 5 bases and J by 6 bases, and 17 bases separated the two germline ends. The CDR3: CSAFRDFGGQPQHF. The CDR3, as DNA: TGCAGTGCTTTCAGGGATTTTGGAGGTCAGCCCCAGCATTTT.

J is TRBJ1-3 and V is TRBV6-6; D might be TRBD1 (5 bases). This CDR3 is 15 amino acids long. V was pared by 7 bases and J by 2 bases, with 15 bases between. Germline CDR1 and CDR2: MNHNY and SVGAGI (reference sequence). The CDR3 nucleotides read TGTGCCAGCAACCCAGGGTCGAATCCTGGAAACACCATATATTTT. Protein: CASNPGSNPGNTIYF.

The chain joins TRBV5-6 to TRBJ2-3; D might be TRBD1 (6 bases). Trimming removed 6 bases from V and 1 base from J, with 12 bases in between. CDR1 is SGHDT, CDR2 YYEEEE, per germline. CDR3 length equals 14 residues. The CDR3 region is CASTPRTGTDTQYF. The DNA for the CDR3 is TGTGCCAGCACTCCGCGGACAGGCACAGATACGCAGTATTTT.

The chain uses TRBV6-2 or TRBV6-3 and TRBJ2-7, with unresolved D. The germline V and J ends were trimmed by 7 bases and 6 bases, with 13 bases remaining between them. Germline loops: CDR1 MNHEY, CDR2 SVGEGT. This CDR3 spans 12 amino acids. In nucleotides, the CDR3 is TGTGCCAGCACCAACGGGTTCGTCGAGCAGTACTTC. Its protein is CASTNGFVEQYF.

This clonotype has a handful of counts. The chain couples TRBV20-1 to TRBJ2-3; D unresolved. Germline V gene sequence: CDR1 DFQATT, CDR2 SNEGSKA (reference sequence). The CDR3 sequence is 15 residues long. Trimming left V 1 base short and J 0 bases short, with 11 bases between. CDR3 protein: CSARARRSSTDTQYF. In nucleotides, the CDR3 is TGCAGTGCTAGAGCGCGGCGATCTAGCACAGATACGCAGTATTTT.

The genes are TRBV27 and TRBJ2-7, with D possibly matching TRBD1 (6 bases). Germline values: CDR1 MNHEY, CDR2 SMNVEV (reference sequence). The CDR3 is 14 residues long. Trimming pared 2 bases from V and 0 bases from J, leaving 8 bases between. The CDR3: CASSLKDSSYEQYF. The CDR3 nucleotides read TGTGCCAGCAGTTTAAAGGACAGCTCCTACGAGCAGTACTTC.

V gene TRBV7-9 combines with J gene TRBJ1-1; D is perhaps TRBD1 (6 bases). V lost 1 base, J lost 10 bases, and 10 bases lay in between. Germline V CDR1 and CDR2: SEHNR, FQNEAQ (reference sequence). The CDR3 spans 12 residues. This chain's CDR3 is CASSLEDRGAFF. The CDR3 DNA reads as TGTGCCAGCAGCTTAGAGGACAGAGGAGCTTTCTTT.

This clonotype was counted at least ten times. V gene TRBV12-3 or TRBV12-4 combines with J gene TRBJ1-1, with D perhaps TRBD1 (5 bases). This CDR3 spans 15 amino acids. The ends were cut back, 6 bases at V and 4 bases at J, with 18 bases in the middle. The CDR3 nucleotides are TGTGCCAGCAGATTCGGGACTCTCCAAGCCACTGAAGCTTTCTTT. The encoded protein is CASRFGTLQATEAFF.

The V call is TRBV3-1, the J call TRBJ1-2; D is perhaps TRBD1 (6 bases). Per the germline V gene, CDR1 is LGHDT and CDR2 is YNNKEL (reference sequence). The CDR3 has 16 residues. V shed 6 bases and J shed 0 bases, with 17 bases lying between them. The CDR3 nucleotides are TGTGCCAGCAGTATAGGGGCAGGGGTATCTAACTATGGCTACACCTTC. Its translation: CASSIGAGVSNYGYTF.

This clonotype was found many times. No conserved phenylalanine or tryptophan is present at the end of the CDR3, so a read error is the likely explanation. It is unclear where the CDR3 begins or ends on the DNA, so no DNA is shown, and the CDR3 is as TCRdb lists it. The rearrangement links TRBV15 to TRBJ2-7; the tabulated D call, TRBD1, remains unverified against the DNA. The germline V gene has CDR1 LNHNV and CDR2 YYDKDF (reference sequence). A total of 8 residues make up the CDR3, ends included. This CDR3 reads CATRGRGN.